This TCR beta chain was captured in a study of T cell responses to AZD1222 COVID-19 vaccine. Of note for this clone: Its antigen is unidentified.

Findings of the study overall: Repertoire sampling was restricted to post-peak T cell response timepoints.

CDR1 MDHEN and CDR2 SYDVKM come from the germline V gene. The CDR3 runs 15 residues. V was pared by 6 bases and J by 1 base, with 12 bases between. The method was immunoSEQ multiplex PCR; TCRdb's version includes in-frame clones alone and lacks a portion of them. The table records about 140,000 clones, roughly 89% of them present only once. Sample: peripheral blood, taken 28 days after the second dose of the MenACWY control vaccine. The sequence was obtained from an adult who received the MenACWY meningococcal vaccine as a control. J is TRBJ1-4 and V is TRBV28; no definite D call. CDR3 sequence: CASRTHGGTNEKLFF. CDR3 bases: TGTGCCAGCAGGACGCACGGCGGAACTAATGAAAAACTGTTTTTT.